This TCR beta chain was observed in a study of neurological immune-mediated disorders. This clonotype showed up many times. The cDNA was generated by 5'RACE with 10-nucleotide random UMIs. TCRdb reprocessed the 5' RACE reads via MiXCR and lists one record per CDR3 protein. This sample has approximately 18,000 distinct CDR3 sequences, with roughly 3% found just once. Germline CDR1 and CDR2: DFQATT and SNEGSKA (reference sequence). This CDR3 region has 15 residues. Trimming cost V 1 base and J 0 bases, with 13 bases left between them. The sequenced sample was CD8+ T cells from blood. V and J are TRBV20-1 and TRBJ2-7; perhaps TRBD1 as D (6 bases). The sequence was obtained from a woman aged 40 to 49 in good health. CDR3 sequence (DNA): TGCAGTGCTAGAGTGGCGTTCAGGGGCTCCTACGAGCAGTACTTC. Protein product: CSARVAFRGSYEQYF.